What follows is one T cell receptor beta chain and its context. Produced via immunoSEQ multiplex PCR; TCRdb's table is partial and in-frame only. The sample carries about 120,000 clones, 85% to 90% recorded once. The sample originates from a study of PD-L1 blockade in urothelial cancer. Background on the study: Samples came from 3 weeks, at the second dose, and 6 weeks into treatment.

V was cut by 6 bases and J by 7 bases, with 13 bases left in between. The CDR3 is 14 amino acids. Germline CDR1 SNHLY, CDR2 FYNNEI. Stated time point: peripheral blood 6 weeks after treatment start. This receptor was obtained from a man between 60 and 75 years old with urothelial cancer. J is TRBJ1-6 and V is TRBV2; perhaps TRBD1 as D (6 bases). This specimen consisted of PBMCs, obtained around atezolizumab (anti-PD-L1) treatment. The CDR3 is CASRDGTRNSPLHF. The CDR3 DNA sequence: TGTGCCAGCAGGGACGGGACAAGGAATTCACCCCTCCACTTT. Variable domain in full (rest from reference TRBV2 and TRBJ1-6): EPEVTQTPSHQVTQMGQEVILRCVPISNHLYFYWYRQILGQKVEFLVSFYNNEISEKSEIFDDQFSVERPDGSNFTLKIRSTKLEDSAMYFCASRDGTRNSPLHFGNGTRLTVT.